The T cell receptor beta chain described here comes from a study of response to subunit inactivated influenza vaccine. Notes on the study in general: The authors put forward the suggestion that each seasonal influenza vaccination may bring in only a limited number of new T cells.

The CDR3 contains 12 residues. The ends were cut back, 5 bases at V and 1 base at J, with 5 bases in the middle. Germline V gene data show CDR1 as SEHNR and CDR2 as FQNEAQ (reference sequence). Each CDR3 protein gets one entry after TCRdb re-called the RT-PCR reads with MiXCR. The table records about 300,000 distinct CDR3 sequences, 20% to 25% of them present only once. With regard to this clonotype: Its antigen is not known.

This chain joins TRBV7-9 and TRBJ1-1; D is unresolved. The TCR sequence derives from a man aged 50-75 years who received an inactivated influenza vaccine. The sample consisted of PBMCs from blood, taken about 20 months after vaccination. In nucleotides, the CDR3 is TGTGCCAGCAGCACGAAGAACACTGAAGCTTTCTTT. The encoded protein is CASSTKNTEAFF. The full variable domain, completed using reference TRBV7-9 and TRBJ1-1, is DTGVSQNPRHKITKRGQNVTFRCDPISEHNRLYWYRQTLGQGPEFLTYFQNEAQLEKSRLLSDRFSAERPKGSFSTLEIQRTEQGDSAMYLCASSTKNTEAFFGQGTRLTVV.